What follows is one T cell receptor beta chain and its context. CDR3 length: 15 residues. With V trimmed by 3 bases and J by 3 bases, 1 base remained unmatched. Germline CDR1 reads SGHTA; CDR2 reads FQGNSA. The data originate from a study of cytomegalovirus exposure and HLA in healthy donors. On the study more broadly: As an earlier analysis found, 150 million to 200 million T cells yielded fewer than 130 million unique TCR beta sequences.

Researchers ran the PCR with 60 Vbeta and 13 Jbeta primers. The method was immunoSEQ multiplex PCR; TCRdb's version includes in-frame clones alone and lacks a portion of them. The table has 200,000 to 250,000 clones, about 70% seen once. The genes are TRBV7-2 and TRBJ2-7, with 14 bases that match TRBD2. The sequenced sample consisted of PBMCs. The receptor was derived from a man between 35 and 55 years old in good health and CMV-seropositive. CDR3 in amino acids: CASSFGLAGGYEQYF. In DNA, the CDR3 is TGTGCCAGCAGCTTTGGACTAGCGGGGGGCTACGAGCAGTACTTC.